The entry below gives a single T cell receptor beta chain sequence along with its context. The sample originates from a study of blood T cell repertoires in COVID-19. Study in general: Both acute and convalescent COVID-19 samples were obtained from the United States, Italy and Spain. Sample material is recorded as cDNA or gDNA derived from T cells, B-cell-depleted T cells, or PBMCs.

Method: immunoSEQ multiplex PCR; TCRdb's copy keeps in-frame clones and lacks some. This table holds roughly 63,000 clones, roughly 74% found once. CDR3 length: 15 amino acids. CDR1 SGHRS and CDR2 YFSETQ come from the germline V gene. With V trimmed by 3 bases and J by 0 bases, 2 bases remained unmatched. The origin of this receptor is a woman aged 80 or over with acute or convalescent COVID-19. V is TRBV5-1 and J is TRBJ1-5; 8 bases agree with TRBD1. What was sequenced was peripheral blood. CDR3 sequence reads: CASSSTGDSNQPQHF. CDR3 bases: TGCGCCAGCAGCTCGACAGGGGATAGCAATCAGCCCCAGCATTTT.